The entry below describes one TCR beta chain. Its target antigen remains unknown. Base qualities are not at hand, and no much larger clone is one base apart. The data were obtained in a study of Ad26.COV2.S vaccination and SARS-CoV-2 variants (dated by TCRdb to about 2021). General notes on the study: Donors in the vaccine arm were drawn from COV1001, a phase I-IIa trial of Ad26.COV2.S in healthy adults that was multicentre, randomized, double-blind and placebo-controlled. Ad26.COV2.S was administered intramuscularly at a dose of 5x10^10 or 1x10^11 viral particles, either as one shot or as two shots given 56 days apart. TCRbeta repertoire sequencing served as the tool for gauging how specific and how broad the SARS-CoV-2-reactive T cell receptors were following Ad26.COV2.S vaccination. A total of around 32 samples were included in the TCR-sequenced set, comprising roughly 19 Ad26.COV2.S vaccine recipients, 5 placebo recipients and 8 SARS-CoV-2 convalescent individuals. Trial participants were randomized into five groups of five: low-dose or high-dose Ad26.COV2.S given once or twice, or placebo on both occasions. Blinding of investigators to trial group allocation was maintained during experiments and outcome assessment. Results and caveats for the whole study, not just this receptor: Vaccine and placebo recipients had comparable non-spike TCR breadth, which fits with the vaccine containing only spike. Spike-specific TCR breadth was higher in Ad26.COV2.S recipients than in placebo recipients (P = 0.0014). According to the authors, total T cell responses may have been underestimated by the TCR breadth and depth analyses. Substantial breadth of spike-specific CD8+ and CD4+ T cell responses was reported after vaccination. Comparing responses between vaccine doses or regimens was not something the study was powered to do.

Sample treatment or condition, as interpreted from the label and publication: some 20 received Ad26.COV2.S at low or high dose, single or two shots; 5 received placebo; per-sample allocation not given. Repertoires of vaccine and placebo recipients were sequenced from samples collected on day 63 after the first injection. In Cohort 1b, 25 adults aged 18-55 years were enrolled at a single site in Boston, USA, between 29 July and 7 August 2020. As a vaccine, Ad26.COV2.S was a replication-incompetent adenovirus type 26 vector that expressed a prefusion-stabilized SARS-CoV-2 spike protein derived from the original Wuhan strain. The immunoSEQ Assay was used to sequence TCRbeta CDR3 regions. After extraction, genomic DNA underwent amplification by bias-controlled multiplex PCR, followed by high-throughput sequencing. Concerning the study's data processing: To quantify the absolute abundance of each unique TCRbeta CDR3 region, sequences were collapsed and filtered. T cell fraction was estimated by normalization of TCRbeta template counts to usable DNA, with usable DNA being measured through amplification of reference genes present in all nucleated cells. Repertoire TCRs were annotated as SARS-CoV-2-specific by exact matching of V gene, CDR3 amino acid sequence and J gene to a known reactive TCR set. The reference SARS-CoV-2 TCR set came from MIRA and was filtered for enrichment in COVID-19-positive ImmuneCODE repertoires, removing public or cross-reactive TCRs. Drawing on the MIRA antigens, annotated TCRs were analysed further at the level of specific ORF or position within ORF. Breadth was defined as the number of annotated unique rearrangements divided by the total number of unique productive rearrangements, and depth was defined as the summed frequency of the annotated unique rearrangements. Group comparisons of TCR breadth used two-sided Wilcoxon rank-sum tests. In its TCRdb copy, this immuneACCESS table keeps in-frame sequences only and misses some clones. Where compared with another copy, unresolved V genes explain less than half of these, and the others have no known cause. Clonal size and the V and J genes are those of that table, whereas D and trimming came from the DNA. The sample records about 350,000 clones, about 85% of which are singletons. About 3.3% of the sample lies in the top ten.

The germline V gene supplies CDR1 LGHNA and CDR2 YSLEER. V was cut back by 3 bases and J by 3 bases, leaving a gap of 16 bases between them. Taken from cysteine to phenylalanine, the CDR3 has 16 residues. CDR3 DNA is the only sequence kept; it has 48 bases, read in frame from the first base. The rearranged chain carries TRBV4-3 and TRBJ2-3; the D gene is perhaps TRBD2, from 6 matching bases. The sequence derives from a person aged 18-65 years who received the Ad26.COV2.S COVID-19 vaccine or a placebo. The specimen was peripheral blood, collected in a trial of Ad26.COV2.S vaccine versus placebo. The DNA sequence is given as TGCGCCAGCAGCCAGCGGTATGTCGCGGGAACAGATACGCAGTATTTT. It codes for CASSQRYVAGTDTQYF.